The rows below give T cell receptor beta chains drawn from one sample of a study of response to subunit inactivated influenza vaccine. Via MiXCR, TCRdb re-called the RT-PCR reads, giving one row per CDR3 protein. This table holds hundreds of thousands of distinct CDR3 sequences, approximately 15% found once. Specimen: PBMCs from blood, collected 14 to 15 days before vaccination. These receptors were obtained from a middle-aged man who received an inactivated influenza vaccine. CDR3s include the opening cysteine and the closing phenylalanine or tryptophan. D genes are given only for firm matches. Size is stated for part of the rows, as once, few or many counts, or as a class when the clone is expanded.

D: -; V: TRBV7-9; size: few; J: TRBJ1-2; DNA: TGTGCCAGCAGCCAACAATGGGGCTACACCTTC; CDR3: CASSQQWGYTF
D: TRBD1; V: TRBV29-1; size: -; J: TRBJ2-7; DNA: TGCAGCGTGACAGGGATTTCCGGGAACCCCTACGAGCAGTACTTC; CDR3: CSVTGISGNPYEQYF
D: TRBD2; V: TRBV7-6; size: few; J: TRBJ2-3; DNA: TGTGCCAGCAGCTTCTCACCCTGGGGGGGGAGCACAGATACGCAGTATTTT; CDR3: CASSFSPWGGSTDTQYF
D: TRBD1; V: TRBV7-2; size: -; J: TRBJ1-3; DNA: TGTGCCAGCAGCTTCAGGGGGACCTCTGGAAACACCATATATTTT; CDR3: CASSFRGTSGNTIYF
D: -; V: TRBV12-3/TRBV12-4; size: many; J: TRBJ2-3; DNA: TGTGCCAGCAGTTCGACCTCCTATACGCAGTATTTT; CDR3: CASSSTSYTQYF
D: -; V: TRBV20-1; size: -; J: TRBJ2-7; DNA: TGCAGTGCTAGAGATCCCCACGACAGTAGTCCCTACGAGCAGTACTTC; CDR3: CSARDPHDSSPYEQYF
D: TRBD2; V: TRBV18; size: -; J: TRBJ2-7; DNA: TGTGCCAGCTCACCACCGGGACTAGCGGATACCTACGAGCAGTACTTC; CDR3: CASSPPGLADTYEQYF
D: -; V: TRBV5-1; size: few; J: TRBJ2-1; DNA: TGCGCCAGTTCGGGACAAAGTGGCGATGAGCAGTTCTTC; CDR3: CASSGQSGDEQFF
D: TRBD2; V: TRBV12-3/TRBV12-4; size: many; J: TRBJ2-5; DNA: TGTGCCAGCAGTTTCGGGGGGGAGACCCAGTACTTC; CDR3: CASSFGGETQYF
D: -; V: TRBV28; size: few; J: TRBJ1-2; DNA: TGTGCCAGCAGCGGGGGGTCCGGTTCTAACTATGGCTACACCTTC; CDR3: CASSGGSGSNYGYTF
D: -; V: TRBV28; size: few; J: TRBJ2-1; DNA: TGTGCCAGCAGTTTCGGCAGGGTGGGCAATGAGCAGTTCTTC; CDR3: CASSFGRVGNEQFF
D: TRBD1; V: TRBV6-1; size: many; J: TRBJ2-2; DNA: TGTGCCAGCAAAGGACAGGTGGACACCGGGGAGCTGTTTTTT; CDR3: CASKGQVDTGELFF
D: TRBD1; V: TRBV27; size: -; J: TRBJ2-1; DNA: TGTGCCAGCTTCGACAGGGGGCTTTCCAATGAGCAGTTCTTC; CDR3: CASFDRGLSNEQFF
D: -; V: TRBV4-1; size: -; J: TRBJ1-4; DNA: TGCGCCAGCAGCCAAAGCGGACAGCGAAATGAAAAACTGTTTTTT; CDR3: CASSQSGQRNEKLFF
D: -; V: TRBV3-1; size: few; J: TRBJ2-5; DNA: TGTGCCAGCAGCCAAGAGTTTTTCGGGGCAGAGACCCAGTACTTC; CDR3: CASSQEFFGAETQYF
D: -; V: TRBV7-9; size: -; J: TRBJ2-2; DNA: TGTGCCAGCAGCTTAGCGCGGATTAACACCGGGGAGCTGTTTTTT; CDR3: CASSLARINTGELFF
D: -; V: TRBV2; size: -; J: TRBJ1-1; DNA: TGTGCCAGCCCGTCGACCGGGGGCTTGAACTCTGAAGCTTTCTTT; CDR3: CASPSTGGLNSEAFF
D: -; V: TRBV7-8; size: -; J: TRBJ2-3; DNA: TGTGCCAGCAGCCCTCGAAGGGGAGTCGGCACAGATACGCAGTATTTT; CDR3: CASSPRRGVGTDTQYF
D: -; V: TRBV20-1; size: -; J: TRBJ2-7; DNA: TGCAGTGCTATTTTTGGGAATTCCCACGAGCAGTACTTC; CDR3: CSAIFGNSHEQYF
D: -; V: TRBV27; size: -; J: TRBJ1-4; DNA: TGTGCCAGCAGTCCCACCTACGGGTATGAAAAACTGTTTTTT; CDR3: CASSPTYGYEKLFF
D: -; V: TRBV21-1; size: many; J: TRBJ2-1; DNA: TGTGCCAGTCGTTACGGGCGCGGGGGGGCCTCCTACAATGAGCAGTTCTTC; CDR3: CASRYGRGGASYNEQFF
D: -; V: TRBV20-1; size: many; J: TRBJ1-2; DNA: TGCAGTGCTAAACCCCCGTCAGGAGGAAACTATGGCTACACCTTC; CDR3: CSAKPPSGGNYGYTF
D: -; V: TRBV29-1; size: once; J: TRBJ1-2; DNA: TGCAGCGTCTTCCAAAGTGGCTACACCTTC; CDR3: CSVFQSGYTF
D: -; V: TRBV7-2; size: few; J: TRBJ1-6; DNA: TGTGCCAGCAGCTCCGCGACTGTTTCGCGTAATTCACCCCTCCACTTT; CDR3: CASSSATVSRNSPLHF
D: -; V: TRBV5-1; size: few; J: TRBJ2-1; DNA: TGCGCCAGCAGCTCGGCAGGGCTGGGCAATGAGCAGTTCTTC; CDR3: CASSSAGLGNEQFF
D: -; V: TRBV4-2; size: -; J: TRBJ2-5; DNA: TGTGCCAGCAGCCAAGATTCAACGGAGACCCAGTACTTC; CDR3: CASSQDSTETQYF
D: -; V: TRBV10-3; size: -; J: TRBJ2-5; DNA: TGTGCCATCAGCATGGGCTTAAGGGAGACCCAGTACTTC; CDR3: CAISMGLRETQYF
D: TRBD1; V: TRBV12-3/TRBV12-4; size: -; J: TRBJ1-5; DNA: TGTGCCAGCAGTACCCAGGACAGGGGCCAGCCCCAGCATTTT; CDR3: CASSTQDRGQPQHF
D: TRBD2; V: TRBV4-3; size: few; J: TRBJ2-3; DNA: TGCGCCAGCAGCCAAGTTCGGGGGGGCCGCGGAGATACGCAGTATTTT; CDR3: CASSQVRGGRGDTQYF
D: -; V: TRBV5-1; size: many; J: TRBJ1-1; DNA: TGCGCCAGCAGCTTGGCGCAGGGATGGAACACTGAAGCTTTCTTT; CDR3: CASSLAQGWNTEAFF
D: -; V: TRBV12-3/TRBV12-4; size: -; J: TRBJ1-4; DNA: TGTGCCAGCAGTTTCGGGACGCTCATTGCAACTAATGAAAAACTGTTTTTT; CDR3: CASSFGTLIATNEKLFF
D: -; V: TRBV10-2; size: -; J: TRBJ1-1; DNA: TGCGCCAGCAGTGAGGGGGTTTACACTGAAGCTTTCTTT; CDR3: CASSEGVYTEAFF
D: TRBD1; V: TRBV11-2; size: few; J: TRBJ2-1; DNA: TGTGCCAGCAGCTTAACGGGACAGGACTACAATGAGCAGTTCTTC; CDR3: CASSLTGQDYNEQFF
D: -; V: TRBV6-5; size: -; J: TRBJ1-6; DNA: TGTGCCAGCAGTTACGAGATGAGCTCCTATAATTCACCCCTCCACTTT; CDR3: CASSYEMSSYNSPLHF
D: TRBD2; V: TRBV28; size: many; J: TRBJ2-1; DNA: TGTGCCAGCAGTTTCGAGTTTGGACTAGTGGGGGGGGGCTCCTACAATGAGCAGTTCTTC; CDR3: CASSFEFGLVGGGSYNEQFF
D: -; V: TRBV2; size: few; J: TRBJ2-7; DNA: TGTGCCAGCAGCGACGGGATCTCCTACGAGCAGTACTTC; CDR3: CASSDGISYEQYF
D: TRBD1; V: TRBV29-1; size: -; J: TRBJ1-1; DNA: TGCAGCGTTACCCCTTGGACAGGGAACACTGAAGCTTTCTTT; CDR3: CSVTPWTGNTEAFF
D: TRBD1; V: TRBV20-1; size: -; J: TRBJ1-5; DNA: TGCAGTGCTAGAGTACAGGGGAATCAGCCCCAGCATTTT; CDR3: CSARVQGNQPQHF
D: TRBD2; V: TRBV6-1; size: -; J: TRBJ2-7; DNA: TGTGCCACAAGGGACTACCGAACCTACGAGCAGTACTTC; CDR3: CATRDYRTYEQYF
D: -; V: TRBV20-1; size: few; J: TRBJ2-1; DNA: TGCAGTGCTAGAGCCGGGGAGCCGTACAATGAGCAGTTCTTC; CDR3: CSARAGEPYNEQFF
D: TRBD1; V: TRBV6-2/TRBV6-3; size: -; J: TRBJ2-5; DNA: TGTGCCAGCAGTTCGACAGGGTCTCATGATACCCAGTACTTC; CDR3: CASSSTGSHDTQYF
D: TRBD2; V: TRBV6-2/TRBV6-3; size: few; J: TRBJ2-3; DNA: TGTGCCAGCACTTTAGCGGGAGGGCCCGCAGATACGCAGTATTTT; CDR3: CASTLAGGPADTQYF
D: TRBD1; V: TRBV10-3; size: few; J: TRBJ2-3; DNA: TGTGCCATCAGTACAGGGGCTACGGGCACAGATACGCAGTATTTT; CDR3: CAISTGATGTDTQYF
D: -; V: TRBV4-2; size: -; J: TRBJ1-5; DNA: TGTGCCAGCAGCCCCAGAAAGGCTCAGCCCCAGCATTTT; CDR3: CASSPRKAQPQHF
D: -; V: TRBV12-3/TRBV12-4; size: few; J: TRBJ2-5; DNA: TGTGCCAGCAGTAGCAAGGGGGGTCTTAGGGAGACCCAGTACTTC; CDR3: CASSSKGGLRETQYF
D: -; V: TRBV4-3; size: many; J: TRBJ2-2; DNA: TGCGCCAGCAGCCAAGGCGGGGCGTCCGGGGAGCTGTTTTTT; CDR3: CASSQGGASGELFF
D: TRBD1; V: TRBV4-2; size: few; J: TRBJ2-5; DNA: TGTGCCAGCAGCCCAGGGACAGGGGGCGTCGGTGAGACCCAGTACTTC; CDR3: CASSPGTGGVGETQYF
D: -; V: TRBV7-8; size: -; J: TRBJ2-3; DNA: TGTGCCAGCAGCAGAAGCCGGGTCGCCCCAGATACGCAGTATTTT; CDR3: CASSRSRVAPDTQYF
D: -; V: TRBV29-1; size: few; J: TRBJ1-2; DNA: TGCAGCGTTGACGGAGGGACACTCTATGGCTACACCTTC; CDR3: CSVDGGTLYGYTF
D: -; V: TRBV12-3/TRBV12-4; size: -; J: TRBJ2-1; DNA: TGTGCCAGCAGTTCACCCTTACTAATCTCCTACAATGAGCAGTTCTTC; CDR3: CASSSPLLISYNEQFF
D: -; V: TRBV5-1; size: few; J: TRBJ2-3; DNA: TGCGCCAGCAGCCCAGGATCGGGGTCCCAACGCACAGATACGCAGTATTTT; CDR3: CASSPGSGSQRTDTQYF
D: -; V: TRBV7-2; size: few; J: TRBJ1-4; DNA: TGTGCCAGCAGCCCTGGGGCAAGGAGCGAAAAACTGTTTTTT; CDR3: CASSPGARSEKLFF
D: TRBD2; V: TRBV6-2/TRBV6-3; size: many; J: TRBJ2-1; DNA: TGTGCCAGCAGTTACCGGCGGGGGGGCCTACAAAACAATGAGCAGTTCTTC; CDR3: CASSYRRGGLQNNEQFF
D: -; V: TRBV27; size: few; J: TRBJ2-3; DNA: TGTGCCAGCAGTCCCGATACGCAGTATTTT; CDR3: CASSPDTQYF
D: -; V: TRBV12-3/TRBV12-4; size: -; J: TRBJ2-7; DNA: TGTGCCAGCAGTTTATGGTTACAGGGCGGGACCGAGCAGTACTTC; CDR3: CASSLWLQGGTEQYF
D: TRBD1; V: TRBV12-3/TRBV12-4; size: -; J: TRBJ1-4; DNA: TGTGCCAGCAGTTCGACAGGGCCCAATGAAAAACTGTTTTTT; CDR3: CASSSTGPNEKLFF
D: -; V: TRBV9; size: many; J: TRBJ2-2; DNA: TGTGCCAGCAGCGTAGGAGGAGGATTGAGCACCGGGGAGCTGTTTTTT; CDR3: CASSVGGGLSTGELFF
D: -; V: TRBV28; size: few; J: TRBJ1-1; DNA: TGTGCCAGCAGTACGCCCCGGGCGGTGAACACTGAAGCTTTCTTT; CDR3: CASSTPRAVNTEAFF
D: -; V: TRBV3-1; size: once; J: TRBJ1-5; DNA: TGTGCCAGCAGCCAAGGGAGTAGACAGGAGGTTACGGGCGCCAGGCAGCCCCAGCATTTT; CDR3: CASSQGSRQEVTGARQPQHF